The following is a T cell receptor beta chain sequence with its context. Its antigen remains unidentified. No clone much larger than this one lies a single base away; base qualities are absent. The germline V gene sets CDR1 to MDHEN and CDR2 to SYDVKM. Cut back by 5 bases and 4 bases, the V and J ends lie 17 bases apart. CDR3 length: 15 amino acids, cysteine to phenylalanine. The kept DNA is CDR3 alone, 45 bases in frame from the first base. Libraries were built with the immunoSEQ multiplex PCR assay. For the multiplex PCR, a mixture combining 60 forward primers for TCR Vbeta segments and 13 reverse primers for TCR Jbeta segments was used. The CDR3 region of rearranged TCR beta genes was amplified from genomic DNA by a multiplex PCR assay. On the Illumina HiSeq System, the amplified TCR beta libraries were sequenced as 87-base-pair reads. The study's processing was this. A later analysis tallied 75 million to 95 million unique TCR beta chains across the 700 or so repertoires, and about 12 million of those chains were shared by two or more donors. A nearest-neighbor algorithm error-corrected the raw reads and collapsed the reads into unique sequences, merging closely related sequences to remove PCR and sequencing errors. To assign V, D and J gene segments, CDR3 sequences were aligned to IMGT reference sequences. For a sequence to be retained, at least a six-nucleotide match to both a V gene segment and a J gene segment was required. Rearrangements were classified as productive when the CDR3 lacked stop codons and remained in frame with V and J, and all other rearrangements were classified as non-productive. CDR3 was defined by IMGT convention, running from the second conserved V-encoded cysteine to the conserved J-encoded phenylalanine. In an earlier analysis of some 550 of the donors, sequences lacking an unambiguous match to a single V gene segment were excluded. In an earlier analysis of roughly 500 of the donors, V segments were called functional above 56.7% productive rearrangements and were called segregating when the between-donor standard deviation exceeded 5%. To diagnose cytomegalovirus status from the catalog of TCR beta chain sequences, a statistical classification framework was built. V and J gene assignment, in a later analysis, came from comparing TCR nucleotide sequences with IMGT/GENE-DB human TR gene sequences. In a later analysis, CDR3 sequences and most-parsimonious VDJ recombination scenarios were assigned using the TCRdist pipeline. In a later analysis, each TCR beta chain was defined by its CDR3 amino acid sequence together with its V-gene family, and reads without a unique V-gene family were excluded. To address suspected cross-contamination and a sequencing artifact, a later analysis removed over 500 highly shared, low-generation-probability nucleotide sequences. For each public chain, a later analysis derived a clonal expansion index from normalized ranks of inferred template counts within each repertoire. In a later analysis, generation probabilities were computed with a VDJ recombination model fitted to out-of-frame rearrangements, and the resulting probabilities were checked against IGoR. In a later analysis, hypergeometric tests were used to score TCR-TCR, TCR-HLA and TCR-CMV co-occurrence, with a repertoire-size bias correction applied to TCR pairs. To estimate false discovery rates, a later analysis permuted the HLA or CMV assignments 20 times. In a later analysis, co-occurring TCRs were grouped with DBSCAN, and TCRdist sequence similarity was added when clustering was performed within HLA-allele-positive subsets. Repertoires with fewer than 30,000 or more than 120,000 public chains were left out of co-occurrence clustering, as were about 5 repertoires with anomalous nucleotide sharing. TCRdb holds this immuneACCESS table with in-frame rearrangements only. Some clones are missing; in checked studies, unresolved V genes explain under half, and the rest has no known cause. V and J calls and clone size are those listed in that table; D and trimming were worked out from the DNA. In all, the sample holds around 78,000 clones, and over 60% of those were seen once. Approximately 1% of the sample rests with the top ten.

The cohort comprised 670 or so healthy bone marrow donors. All cohort members were sampled while nominally healthy, although unrecorded immune exposures were likely present. The donor was CMV seronegative and belonged to the group of under 400 seronegative cohort members. Every donor gave a peripheral blood sample, and the peripheral blood mononuclear cells from that sample were used for TCR beta sequencing. Genomic DNA extraction from the blood cell samples was performed with the Qiagen DNeasy Blood Extraction Kit. This sample stems from a study of cytomegalovirus exposure and HLA in healthy donors (dated by TCRdb to about 2017). Notes on the research overall: In an earlier analysis of around 540 of the donors, around 290 Gb of sequence data and 120 million or so unique TCR beta sequences from some 170 million T cells were reported. Typing coverage differed by locus: A, B, C, DRB1 and DQB1 were typed in roughly 620-640 donors, DQA1 in about 510, DPA1 in approximately 600, and DPB1 in just under 490. Among a few hundred genotyped donors of the cohort, an average of approximately 240,000 unique TCR beta nucleotide sequences were sequenced per donor, around 20% of them non-productive. Roughly 300 gigabases of sequencing data and 91 million or so unique TCR sequences made up an early release that covered approximately 620 HLA-typed donors. Roughly 5 DR-DQ haplotypes were handled as single units for association and clustering, since linkage in the cohort was strong. The study combined high-throughput TCR immunosequencing, statistical association of individual TCRs with disease status, and machine learning to predict cytomegalovirus infection status. To study patterns of TCR occurrence, a later analysis re-analyzed previously published TCR beta repertoires from several hundred donors and added high-resolution HLA genotyping. An earlier analysis of 450 to 750 of the donors used high-throughput TCR beta sequencing to judge whether each TCR beta V gene segment behaved as functional or pseudogenic. A later genetic analysis took genome-wide SNP genotypes for 398 of the 666 donors and used that subset as a discovery cohort. Besides the first cohort of more than 650 subjects, a separate validation cohort made up of over 100 different subjects was used. The T cell repertoires of 700 or so subjects were profiled by immunosequencing and related to cytomegalovirus serostatus. Among the roughly 400 genotyped donors, around 81% belonged to the genetic ancestry cluster associated with self-reported Caucasian donors. Every discovery cohort repertoire had been produced on one sequencing platform. Rather than using new phenotypic data, the later analysis identified candidate immune exposures from TCR beta sequences and from how often those sequences occurred across donors. HLA typing covered class I and class II loci at four-digit resolution. Donor age, sex, ethnicity and CMV serostatus were compiled alongside the repertoire data. The study aimed to test whether signatures of past pathogen exposure could be identified by cataloging public T cell receptors.

Paper-wide results and their limitations: A further reported finding was that TCR beta sequences accurately predicted the HLA-A and HLA-B alleles for most subjects in the first cohort. In a later analysis, HLA-associated TCR beta chains were found to be more clonally expanded and to have lower generation probabilities than equally common non-associated chains. Broadly in line with IMGT annotations, most TCR beta V segments showed up in productive rearrangements about 90% or about 30% of the time in an earlier analysis of 450 to 750 of the donors. In a later analysis, several top co-occurrence clusters were reported to appear linked to parvovirus B19, influenza, CMV and Epstein-Barr virus. The classifier was reported to diagnose cytomegalovirus status with high specificity and sensitivity in both the original and validation cohorts. Because HLA typing was unavailable for some donors at each locus, only the typed subset was used in association tests. CMV serostatus was the only immune exposure information available for the cohort. The authors suggested that the approach could potentially be generalized to other disease states and immunological phenotypes. Linkage disequilibrium might explain the correlated functional status among segregating V segments, but an unknown experimental factor could not be excluded. An association between a missense DCLRE1C variant and V-gene and J-gene trimming of TCR beta chains was found in a later genetic analysis and replicated in an independent cohort. The presence/absence analyses assumed that sequencing depth was roughly uniform across donors, and that assumption may not be true. Some IMGT-functional V segments, including TRBV6-2 and TRBV6-3, could not be told apart with the 87-base-pair reads, so those segments were excluded. Most TCR sequences were observed very rarely across donors, whereas some public TCRs were present in many individuals. In this cohort, only TCR beta chains were sequenced, and detectable features were limited by the absence of alpha or paired-chain data. Strong co-occurrence of HLA alleles, especially DR and DQ, made assigning TCR associations to individual alleles difficult. A cluster of highly shared sequence variants was judged likely to be a technical artifact of the sequencing pipeline. In a later analysis, some 17,000 TCR beta sequences were associated with specific HLA alleles at a false discovery rate of 0.05. The earlier analysis of approximately 590 of the donors excluded seventeen rarely observed V segments, including chromosome 9 orphons, because counts were too low. Most CMV-associated TCR beta chains appeared to be HLA-restricted in a later analysis, and the HLA associations seemed to be driven largely by CMV exposure. A few of the identified cytomegalovirus-associated TCR beta chains were confirmed in vitro to be specific for cytomegalovirus antigens. In a later genetic analysis, fewer N-insertions in productive TCRs were reported among donors in an Asian-associated ancestry cluster than the roughly 700-donor mean. The study listed 150 to 200 TCR beta chains as associated with cytomegalovirus. According to a later analysis, TCR association rates differed among HLA loci, with DRB1 alleles showing the most associated TCRs and HLA-C alleles showing the fewest.

The material sequenced was PBMCs. This chain joins TRBV28 to TRBJ1-1, with a weak D call of TRBD1 (6 bases match). The sequence was collected from a male donor in good health and CMV-seronegative. The nucleotide sequence reads TGTGCCAGCAGTAGAAACAGGGAAGTAAGCACTGAAGCTTTCTTT. Its product reads: CASSRNREVSTEAFF.